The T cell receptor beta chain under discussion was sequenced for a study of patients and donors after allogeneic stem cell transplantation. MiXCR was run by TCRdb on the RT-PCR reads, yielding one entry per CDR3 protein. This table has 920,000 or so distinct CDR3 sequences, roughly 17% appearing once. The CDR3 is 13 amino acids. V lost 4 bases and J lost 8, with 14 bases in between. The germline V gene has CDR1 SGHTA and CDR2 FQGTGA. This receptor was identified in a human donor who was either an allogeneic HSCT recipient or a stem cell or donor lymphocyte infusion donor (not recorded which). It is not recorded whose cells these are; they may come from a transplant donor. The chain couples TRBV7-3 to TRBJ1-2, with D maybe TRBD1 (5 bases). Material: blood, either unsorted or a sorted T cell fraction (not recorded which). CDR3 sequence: CASSSGSGFGYTF. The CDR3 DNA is TGTGCCAGCAGCTCCGGATCAGGGTTCGGCTACACCTTC.